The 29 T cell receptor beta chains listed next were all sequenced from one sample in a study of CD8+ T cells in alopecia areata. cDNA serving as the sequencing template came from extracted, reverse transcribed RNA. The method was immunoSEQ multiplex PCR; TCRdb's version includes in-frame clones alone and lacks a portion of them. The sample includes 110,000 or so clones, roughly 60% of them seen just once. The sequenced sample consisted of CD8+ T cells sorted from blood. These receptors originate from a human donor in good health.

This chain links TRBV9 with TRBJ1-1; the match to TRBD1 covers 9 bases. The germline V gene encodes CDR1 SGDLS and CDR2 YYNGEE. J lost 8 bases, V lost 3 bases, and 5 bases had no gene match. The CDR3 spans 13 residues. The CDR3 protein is CASSDGTGREAFF. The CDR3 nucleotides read TGTGCCAGCAGCGACGGGACAGGGAGGGAAGCTTTCTTT.

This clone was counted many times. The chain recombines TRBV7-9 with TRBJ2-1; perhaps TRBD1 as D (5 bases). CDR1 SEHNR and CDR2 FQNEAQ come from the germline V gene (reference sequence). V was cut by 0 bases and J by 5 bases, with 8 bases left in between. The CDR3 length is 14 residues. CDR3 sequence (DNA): TGTGCCAGCAGCTTAGCAGACAGCAACAATGAGCAGTTCTTC. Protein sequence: CASSLADSNNEQFF.

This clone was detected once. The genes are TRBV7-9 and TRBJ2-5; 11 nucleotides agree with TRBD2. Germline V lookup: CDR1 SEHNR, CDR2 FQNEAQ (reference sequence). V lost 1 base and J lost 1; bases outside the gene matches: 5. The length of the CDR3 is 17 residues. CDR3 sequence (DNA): TGTGCCAGCAGCTTAGAGGGTGGACTAGCGGGCCAAGAGACCCAGTACTTC. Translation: CASSLEGGLAGQETQYF.

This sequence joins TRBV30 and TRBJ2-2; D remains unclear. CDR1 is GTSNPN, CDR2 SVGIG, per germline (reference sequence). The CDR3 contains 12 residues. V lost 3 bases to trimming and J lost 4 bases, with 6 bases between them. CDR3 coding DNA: TGTGCCTGGAGGGCCCTCACCGGGGAGCTGTTTTTT. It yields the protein CAWRALTGELFF.

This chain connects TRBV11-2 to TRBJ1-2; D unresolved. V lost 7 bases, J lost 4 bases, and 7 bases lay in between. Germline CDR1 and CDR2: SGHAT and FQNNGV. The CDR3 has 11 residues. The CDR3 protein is CASMGIYGYTF. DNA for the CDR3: TGTGCCAGCATGGGTATCTATGGCTACACCTTC.

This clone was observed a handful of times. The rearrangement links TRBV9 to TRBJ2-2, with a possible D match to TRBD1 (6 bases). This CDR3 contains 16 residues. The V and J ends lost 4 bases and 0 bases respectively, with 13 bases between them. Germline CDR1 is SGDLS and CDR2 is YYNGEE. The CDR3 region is CASSPPGASNTGELFF. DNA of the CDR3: TGTGCCAGCAGCCCCCCAGGGGCATCGAACACCGGGGAGCTGTTTTTT.

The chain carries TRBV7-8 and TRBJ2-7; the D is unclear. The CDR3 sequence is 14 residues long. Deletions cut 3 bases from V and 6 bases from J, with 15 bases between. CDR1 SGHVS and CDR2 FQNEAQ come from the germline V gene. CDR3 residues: CASSFVGNTGEQYF. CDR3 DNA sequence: TGTGCCAGCAGCTTCGTGGGGAATACGGGCGAGCAGTACTTC. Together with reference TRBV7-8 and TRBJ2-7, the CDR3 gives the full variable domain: GAGVSQSPRYKVAKRGQDVALRCDPISGHVSLFWYQQALGQGPEFLTYFQNEAQLDKSGLPSDRFFAERPEGSVSTLKIQRTQQEDSAVYLCASSFVGNTGEQYFGPGTRLTVT.

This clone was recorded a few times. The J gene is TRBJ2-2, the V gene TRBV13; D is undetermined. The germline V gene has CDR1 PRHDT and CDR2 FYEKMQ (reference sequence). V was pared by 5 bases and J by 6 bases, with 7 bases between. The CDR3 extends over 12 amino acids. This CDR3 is CASSQGSGELFF. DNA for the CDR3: TGTGCCAGCAGCCAAGGTTCCGGGGAGCTGTTTTTT.

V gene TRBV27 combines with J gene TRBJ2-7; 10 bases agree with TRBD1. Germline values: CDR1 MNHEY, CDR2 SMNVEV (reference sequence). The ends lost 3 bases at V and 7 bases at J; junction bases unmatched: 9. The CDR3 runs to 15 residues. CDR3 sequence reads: CASSFIGQGVNEQYF. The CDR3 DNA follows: TGTGCCAGCAGTTTTATAGGACAGGGGGTAAATGAGCAGTACTTC.

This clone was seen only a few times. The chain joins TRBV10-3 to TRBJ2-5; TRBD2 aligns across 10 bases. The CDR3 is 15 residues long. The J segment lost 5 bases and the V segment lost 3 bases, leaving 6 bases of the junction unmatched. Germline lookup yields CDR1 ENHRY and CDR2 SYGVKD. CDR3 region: CAISEAGGLEETQYF. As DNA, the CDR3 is TGTGCCATCAGTGAAGCGGGGGGGCTTGAGGAGACCCAGTACTTC.

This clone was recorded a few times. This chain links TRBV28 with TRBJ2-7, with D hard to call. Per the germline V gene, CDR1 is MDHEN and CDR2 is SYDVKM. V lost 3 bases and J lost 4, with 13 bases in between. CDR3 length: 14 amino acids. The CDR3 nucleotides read TGTGCCAGCAGTTTTCTAAGGGTCGGGTACGAGCAGTACTTC. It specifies CASSFLRVGYEQYF.

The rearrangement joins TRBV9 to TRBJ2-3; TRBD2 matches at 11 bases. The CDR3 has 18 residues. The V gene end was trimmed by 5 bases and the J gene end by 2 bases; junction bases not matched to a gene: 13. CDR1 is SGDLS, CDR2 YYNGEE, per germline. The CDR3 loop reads CASRGTSGPIGLTDTQYF. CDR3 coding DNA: TGTGCCAGCAGAGGGACTAGCGGTCCCATCGGCCTCACAGATACGCAGTATTTT.

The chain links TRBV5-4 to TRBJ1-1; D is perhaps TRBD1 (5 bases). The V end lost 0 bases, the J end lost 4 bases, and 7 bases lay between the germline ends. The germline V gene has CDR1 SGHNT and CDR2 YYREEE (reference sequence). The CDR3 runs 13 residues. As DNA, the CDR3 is TGTGCCAGCAGCTTGGAGACAGTCACTGAAGCTTTCTTT. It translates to CASSLETVTEAFF.

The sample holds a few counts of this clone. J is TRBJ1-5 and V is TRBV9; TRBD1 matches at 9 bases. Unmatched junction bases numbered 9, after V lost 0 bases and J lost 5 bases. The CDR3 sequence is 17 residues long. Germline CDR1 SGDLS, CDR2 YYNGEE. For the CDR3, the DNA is TGTGCCAGCAGCGTAGACCCGACAGGGGGAGGACATCAGCCCCAGCATTTT. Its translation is CASSVDPTGGGHQPQHF.

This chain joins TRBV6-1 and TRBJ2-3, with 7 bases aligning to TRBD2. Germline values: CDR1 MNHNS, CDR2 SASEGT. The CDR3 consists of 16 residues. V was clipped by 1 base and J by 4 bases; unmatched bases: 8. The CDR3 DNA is TGTGCCAGCAGTGAAGGGGAGGGGACGGGGGCAGATACGCAGTATTTT. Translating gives CASSEGEGTGADTQYF.

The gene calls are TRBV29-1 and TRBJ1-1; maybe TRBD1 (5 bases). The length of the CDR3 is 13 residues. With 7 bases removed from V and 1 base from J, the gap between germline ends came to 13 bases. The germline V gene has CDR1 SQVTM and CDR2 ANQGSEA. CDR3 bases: TGCAGCGAGCTGACAGAGCCGAACACTGAAGCTTTCTTT. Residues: CSELTEPNTEAFF.

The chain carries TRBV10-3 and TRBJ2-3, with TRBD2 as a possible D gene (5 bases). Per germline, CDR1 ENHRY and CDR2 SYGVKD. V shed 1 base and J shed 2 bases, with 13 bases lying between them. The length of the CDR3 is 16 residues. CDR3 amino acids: CAISEFGMIATDTQYF. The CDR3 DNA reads TGTGCCATCAGTGAGTTCGGGATGATCGCCACAGATACGCAGTATTTT.

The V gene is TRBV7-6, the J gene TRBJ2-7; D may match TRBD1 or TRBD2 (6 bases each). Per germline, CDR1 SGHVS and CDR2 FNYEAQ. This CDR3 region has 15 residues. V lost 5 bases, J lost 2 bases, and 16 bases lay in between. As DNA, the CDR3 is TGTGCCAGCAGCCCAGGTGGGGGGCAGGCCTACGAGCAGTACTTC. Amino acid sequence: CASSPGGGQAYEQYF.

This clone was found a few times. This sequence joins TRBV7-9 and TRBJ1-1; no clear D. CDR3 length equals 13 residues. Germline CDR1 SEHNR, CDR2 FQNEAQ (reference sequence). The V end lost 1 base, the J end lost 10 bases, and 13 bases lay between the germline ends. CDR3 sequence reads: CASSLGVDPGAFF. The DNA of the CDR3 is TGTGCCAGCAGCTTAGGTGTCGACCCCGGAGCTTTCTTT.

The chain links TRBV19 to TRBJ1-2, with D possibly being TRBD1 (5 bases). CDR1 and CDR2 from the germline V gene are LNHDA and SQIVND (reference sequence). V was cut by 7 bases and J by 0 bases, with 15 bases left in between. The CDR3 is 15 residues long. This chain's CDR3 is CASNPGTATNYGYTF. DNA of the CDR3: TGTGCCAGTAACCCCGGGACGGCAACTAACTATGGCTACACCTTC. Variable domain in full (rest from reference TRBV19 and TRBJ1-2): DGGITQSPKYLFRKEGQNVTLSCEQNLNHDAMYWYRQDPGQGLRLIYYSQIVNDFQKGDIAEGYSVSREKKESFPLTVTSAQKNPTAFYLCASNPGTATNYGYTFGSGTRLTVV.

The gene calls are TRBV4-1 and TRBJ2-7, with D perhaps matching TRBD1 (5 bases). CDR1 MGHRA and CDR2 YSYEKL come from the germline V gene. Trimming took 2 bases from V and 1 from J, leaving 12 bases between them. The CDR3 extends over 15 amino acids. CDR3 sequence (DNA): TGCGCCAGCAGCCAACTTTCAGGGCTATCCTACGAGCAGTACTTC. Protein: CASSQLSGLSYEQYF.

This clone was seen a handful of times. In nucleotides, the CDR3 is TGTGCCAGCAGTGACGGGGAGGGAGAATACAATGAGCAGTTCTTC. It codes for CASSDGEGEYNEQFF. This chain joins TRBV6-4 and TRBJ2-1, with TRBD2 matching over 7 bases. From germline, CDR1 is MRHNA and CDR2 SNTAGT. V lost 2 bases to trimming and J lost 4 bases; unmatched junction nucleotides: 5. The CDR3 length is 15 residues.

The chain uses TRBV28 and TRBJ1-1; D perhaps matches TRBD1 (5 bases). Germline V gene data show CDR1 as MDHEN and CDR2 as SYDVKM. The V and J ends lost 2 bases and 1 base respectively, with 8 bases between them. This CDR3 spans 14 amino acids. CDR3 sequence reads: CASSLTQGNTEAFF. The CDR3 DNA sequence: TGTGCCAGCAGTTTAACCCAGGGGAACACTGAAGCTTTCTTT.

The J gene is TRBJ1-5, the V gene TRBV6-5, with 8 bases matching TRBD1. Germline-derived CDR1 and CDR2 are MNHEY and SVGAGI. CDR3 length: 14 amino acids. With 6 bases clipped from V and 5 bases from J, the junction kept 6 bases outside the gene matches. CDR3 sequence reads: CASRRTGLDQPQHF. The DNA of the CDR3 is TGTGCCAGCAGAAGGACAGGGTTAGATCAGCCCCAGCATTTT.

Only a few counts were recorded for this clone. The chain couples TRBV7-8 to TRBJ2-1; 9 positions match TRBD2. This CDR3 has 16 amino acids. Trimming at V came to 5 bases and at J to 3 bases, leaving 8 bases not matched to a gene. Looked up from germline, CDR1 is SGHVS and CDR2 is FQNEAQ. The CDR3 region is CASSPGVAGVYNEQFF. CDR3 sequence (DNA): TGTGCCAGCAGCCCGGGGGTAGCGGGGGTCTACAATGAGCAGTTCTTC.

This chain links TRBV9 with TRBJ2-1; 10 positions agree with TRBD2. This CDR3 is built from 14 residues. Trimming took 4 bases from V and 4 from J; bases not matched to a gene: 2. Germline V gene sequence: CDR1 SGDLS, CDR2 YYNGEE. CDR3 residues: CASSISGGYNEQFF. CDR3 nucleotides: TGTGCCAGCAGCATTAGCGGGGGGTACAATGAGCAGTTCTTC.

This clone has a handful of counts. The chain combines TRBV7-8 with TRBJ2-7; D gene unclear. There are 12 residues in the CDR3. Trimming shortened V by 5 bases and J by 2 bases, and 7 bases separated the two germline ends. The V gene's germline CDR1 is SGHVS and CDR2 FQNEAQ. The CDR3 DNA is TGTGCCAGCAGCGGAGTAACCTACGAGCAGTACTTC. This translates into CASSGVTYEQYF.

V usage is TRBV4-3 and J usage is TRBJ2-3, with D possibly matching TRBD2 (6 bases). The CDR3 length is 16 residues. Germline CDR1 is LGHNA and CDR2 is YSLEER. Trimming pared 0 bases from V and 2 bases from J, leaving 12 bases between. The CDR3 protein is CASSQENGGPTDTQYF. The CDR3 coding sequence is TGCGCCAGCAGCCAAGAGAACGGGGGACCCACAGATACGCAGTATTTT.

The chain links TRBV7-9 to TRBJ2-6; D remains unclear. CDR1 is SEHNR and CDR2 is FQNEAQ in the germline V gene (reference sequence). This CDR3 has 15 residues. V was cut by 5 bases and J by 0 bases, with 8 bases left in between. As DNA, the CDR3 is TGTGCCAGCAGCCCCAGCAGCTCTGGGGCCAACGTCCTGACTTTC. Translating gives CASSPSSSGANVLTF.